These 25 T cell receptor beta chains originate from one sample sequenced in a study of shared clonotypes between healthy human individuals. Assay used: immunoSEQ multiplex PCR; TCRdb lists only in-frame clones, some missing. Of nearly 600,000 clones listed, about 95% are singletons. The naive CD8 fraction comprised CD45RO-negative cells positively selected for CCR7 and excluded terminally differentiated effector memory CD45RA+ cells. The specimen was naive CD8+ T cells sorted from blood. The receptors come from a woman aged 25 to 39 in good health.

This chain links TRBV4-2 with TRBJ2-7; 7 nucleotides agree with TRBD2. V dropped 4 bases and J dropped 6; count of bases not matched to a gene: 12. CDR1 is LGHNA, CDR2 YNFKEQ, per germline. The CDR3 contains 15 residues. The CDR3 spells CASSPGREDGSEQYF. CDR3 DNA sequence: TGTGCCAGCAGCCCAGGGAGGGAGGACGGGAGCGAGCAGTACTTC.

This clone was detected once. The chain joins TRBV15 to TRBJ2-7, with D perhaps matching TRBD2 (5 bases). V was shortened by 1 base and J by 0 bases, with 22 bases between the two germline ends. The CDR3 spans 19 residues. Germline lookup yields CDR1 LNHNV and CDR2 YYDKDF (reference sequence). CDR3 in amino acids: CATSRVTYLGGRISYEQYF. The CDR3 bases are TGTGCCACCAGCAGAGTAACTTACCTAGGAGGCCGGATCTCCTACGAGCAGTACTTC.

The V and J genes are TRBV28 and TRBJ2-3, with D unresolved. CDR1 and CDR2 (germline): MDHEN, SYDVKM. This CDR3 has 13 amino acids. V lost 3 bases and J lost 4, with 8 bases in between. This CDR3 is CASSLSFADTQYF. The CDR3 region has the DNA TGTGCCAGCAGTTTGAGCTTCGCAGATACGCAGTATTTT.

This chain joins TRBV7-9 and TRBJ2-5; the match to TRBD1 covers 9 bases. In germline, CDR1 is SEHNR, CDR2 FQNEAQ (reference sequence). The ends lost 3 bases at V and 5 bases at J; junction bases unmatched: 7. CDR3 size: 15 residues. The CDR3 DNA follows: TGTGCCAGCAGCTTCGCGACAGGGGGGTCGGAGACCCAGTACTTC. Protein sequence: CASSFATGGSETQYF.

The V gene is TRBV5-4, the J gene TRBJ2-5; the match to TRBD2 covers 7 bases. The J call is uncertain, as TRBJ2-7 better fits the DNA end. The length of the CDR3 is 14 residues. CDR1 SGHNT and CDR2 YYREEE come from the germline V gene (reference sequence). CDR3 sequence (DNA): TGTGCCAGCAGGCCCCTAGCGGAGTCCTACGAGCAGTACTTC. Its protein is CASRPLAESYEQYF.

This CDR3 reads CASTDDAGQASYEQYF. In DNA form, the CDR3 reads TGTGCCAGCACCGACGACGCGGGACAGGCATCGTACGAGCAGTACTTC. V and J are TRBV6-6 and TRBJ2-7; 8 positions match TRBD1. The length of the CDR3 is 16 residues. Germline assignment: CDR1 MNHNY and CDR2 SVGAGI (reference sequence). Losses at the gene ends were 7 bases for V and 4 bases for J; bases not matched to a gene: 15.

The chain couples TRBV11-2 to TRBJ1-2; TRBD1 might be the D (6 bases). V lost 0 bases to trimming and J lost 7 bases, with 9 bases between them. Germline CDR1 is SGHAT and CDR2 is FQNNGV. This CDR3 comprises 13 residues. The CDR3 protein is CASSLDPGVGYTF. The CDR3 DNA reads as TGTGCCAGCAGCTTAGATCCAGGGGTTGGCTACACCTTC. Full variable domain (missing parts from reference TRBV11-2 and TRBJ1-2): EAGVAQSPRYKIIEKRQSVAFWCNPISGHATLYWYQQILGQGPKLLIQFQNNGVVDDSQLPKDRFSAERLKGVDSTLKIQPAKLEDSAVYLCASSLDPGVGYTFGSGTRLTVV.

This clone was seen once. The rearrangement joins TRBV28 to TRBJ2-1; no firm D call. There are 16 residues in the CDR3. V gave up 1 base and J gave up 0 bases, with 10 bases separating them. CDR1 and CDR2 (germline): MDHEN, SYDVKM. The CDR3 bases are TGTGCCAGCAGTTTATTGAGCGTGAGCTCCTACAATGAGCAGTTCTTC. This gives the protein CASSLLSVSSYNEQFF. The complete variable domain, with remaining parts taken from reference TRBV28 and TRBJ2-1, reads DVKVTQSSRYLVKRTGEKVFLECVQDMDHENMFWYRQDPGLGLRLIYFSYDVKMKEKGDIPEGYSVSREKKERFSLILESASTNQTSMYLCASSLLSVSSYNEQFFGPGTRLTVL.

The chain carries TRBV4-2 and TRBJ1-2; D is uncertain. Germline-derived CDR1 and CDR2 are LGHNA and YNFKEQ. The CDR3 has 17 residues. V was trimmed by 7 bases and J by 2 bases, leaving 23 bases between them. This chain's CDR3 is CASNDARTGGLNYGYTF. The DNA for the CDR3 is TGTGCCAGCAACGACGCGCGGACGGGAGGGCTCAACTATGGCTACACCTTC.

This clone was detected only once. The same CDR3 is also encoded by other DNA sequences in this sample. This chain links TRBV19 with TRBJ2-7; D is perhaps TRBD2 (5 bases). The CDR3 consists of 13 residues. The ends were cut back, 6 bases at V and 4 bases at J, with 13 bases in the middle. Germline loops: CDR1 LNHDA, CDR2 SQIVND (reference sequence). CDR3 protein: CASSSAGGYEQYF. CDR3 in DNA: TGTGCCAGTAGCTCAGCCGGAGGTTACGAGCAGTACTTC.

The CDR3 sequence is CASSSRPRDRGPGTEAFF. As DNA, the CDR3 is TGTGCCAGCAGCTCGCGCCCCCGGGACAGGGGTCCGGGCACTGAAGCTTTCTTT. The chain joins TRBV21-1 to TRBJ1-1; the D call TRBD1 from the table was never checked on the DNA. TRBV21-1 has pseudogene status. CDR3 length: 18 residues.

The chain couples TRBV5-6 to TRBJ2-1, with TRBD2 matching over 12 bases. Germline loops: CDR1 SGHDT, CDR2 YYEEEE. The CDR3 loop spans 17 amino acids. V lost 0 bases to trimming and J lost 9 bases; unmatched junction nucleotides: 10. The CDR3 loop reads CASSLGASGRAELEQFF. CDR3 sequence (DNA): TGTGCCAGCAGCTTGGGCGCTAGCGGGAGGGCCGAACTTGAGCAGTTCTTC.

V and J are TRBV28 and TRBJ2-7; 8 positions agree with TRBD2. CDR3 size: 14 residues. Germline V CDR1 and CDR2: MDHEN, SYDVKM. V lost 3 bases, J lost 4 bases, and 5 bases stayed unmatched. The chain's CDR3 is CASSFSLAVYEQYF. The CDR3 DNA is TGTGCCAGCAGTTTTTCACTAGCGGTATACGAGCAGTACTTC.

The chain has TRBV28 and TRBJ1-5; D remains unclear. CDR1 is MDHEN and CDR2 is SYDVKM in the germline V gene. The CDR3 is 13 residues long. Trimming took off 6 bases at V and 2 bases at J, with 8 bases between the two ends. CDR3 DNA sequence: TGTGCCAGCAGCCCCCGTGGCAATCAGCCCCAGCATTTT. Protein product: CASSPRGNQPQHF.

This chain connects TRBV28 to TRBJ1-2; tentative D call: TRBD1 (5 bases). This CDR3 contains 16 residues. Trimming removed 6 bases from V and 8 bases from J, with 25 bases in between. Germline lookup yields CDR1 MDHEN and CDR2 SYDVKM. CDR3: CASSSPSGTPPLGYTF. In DNA form, the CDR3 reads TGTGCCAGCAGCTCCCCCTCCGGGACTCCCCCCCTCGGCTACACCTTC.

This rearrangement joins TRBV13 to TRBJ2-3, with D possibly being TRBD2 (6 bases). Germline V gene data show CDR1 as PRHDT and CDR2 as FYEKMQ (reference sequence). The V gene lost 5 bases and the J gene lost 5 bases, with 20 bases spanning the gap. The CDR3 extends over 16 amino acids. The CDR3 sequence: CASSPDGSSVIDTQYF. CDR3 DNA: TGTGCCAGCAGCCCTGATGGTTCTAGCGTGATAGATACGCAGTATTTT.

The chain combines TRBV28 with TRBJ1-4, with a tentative D call TRBD1 (5 bases). With 3 bases removed from V and 7 bases from J, the gap between germline ends came to 15 bases. The CDR3 totals 15 residues. Per the germline V gene, CDR1 is MDHEN and CDR2 is SYDVKM. The chain's CDR3 is CASSLFAVGTEKLFF. The CDR3 bases are TGTGCCAGCAGTTTGTTTGCCGTAGGGACTGAAAAACTGTTTTTT.

The chain is built from TRBV11-2 and TRBJ2-2, with 8 bases identical to TRBD1. The ends lost 4 bases at V and 3 bases at J; junction bases unmatched: 1. Germline V gene sequence: CDR1 SGHAT, CDR2 FQNNGV. The length of the CDR3 is 14 residues. The CDR3 coding sequence is TGTGCCAGCAGCTCGACAGGGGACACCGGGGAGCTGTTTTTT. Its translation: CASSSTGDTGELFF.

This rearrangement joins TRBV19 to TRBJ2-1; 8 bases map to TRBD2. Unmatched junction bases numbered 11, after V lost 3 bases and J lost 7 bases. The germline V gene has CDR1 LNHDA and CDR2 SQIVND (reference sequence). The length of the CDR3 is 16 residues. The CDR3 sequence: CASSIGALAGKNEQFF. CDR3 nucleotides: TGTGCCAGTAGTATCGGGGCCTTAGCGGGAAAGAATGAGCAGTTCTTC.

V gene TRBV12-5 combines with J gene TRBJ1-2; D is uncertain. CDR1 is LGHNT, CDR2 FRNRAP, per germline. Trimming removed 6 bases at V and 8 bases at J, with 16 bases between. This CDR3 has 13 amino acids. The CDR3 region is CASGDNPLRGYTF. The CDR3 region has the DNA TGTGCTAGTGGCGACAACCCCCTTCGCGGCTACACCTTC.

The chain joins TRBV16 to TRBJ1-1; D call uncertain. Germline lookup yields CDR1 KGHSY and CDR2 FQNENV. The CDR3 runs 14 residues. With 2 bases removed from V and 9 bases from J, the gap between germline ends came to 16 bases. This chain's CDR3 is CASSQPRSGYQAFF. The CDR3 nucleotides read TGTGCCAGCAGCCAACCGCGTTCCGGGTATCAAGCTTTCTTT.

The rearrangement links TRBV28 to TRBJ2-7; TRBD1 matches at 7 bases. J gave up 4 bases and V 5 bases, and 2 bases lay outside the gene matches. The CDR3 sequence is 12 residues long. CDR1 and CDR2 (germline): MDHEN, SYDVKM. CDR3 in amino acids: CASSDRAYEQYF. DNA of the CDR3: TGTGCCAGCAGTGACAGGGCTTACGAGCAGTACTTC.

V and J are TRBV30 and TRBJ2-7; 8 nucleotides agree with TRBD2. There are 13 residues in the CDR3. The trim removed 1 base at V and 6 bases at J, leaving 5 bases unmatched. CDR1 is GTSNPN and CDR2 is SVGIG in the germline V gene (reference sequence). The CDR3 nucleotides are TGTGCCTGGAGTGCCGGGAGGGCCTCCGAGCAGTACTTC. It is translated as CAWSAGRASEQYF. The full variable domain, completed using reference TRBV30 and TRBJ2-7, is SQTIHQWPATLVQPVGSPLSLECTVEGTSNPNLYWYRQAAGRGLQLLFYSVGIGQISSEVPQNLSASRPQDRQFILSSKKLLLSDSGFYLCAWSAGRASEQYFGPGTRLTVT.

CDR3 coding DNA: TGTGCCAGTAGTTCCGGGCTATGGAGCAATGAGCAGTTCTTC. Residues: CASSSGLWSNEQFF. This chain connects TRBV19 to TRBJ2-1; unclear D gene. Deletions cut 5 bases from V and 6 bases from J, with 14 bases between. The CDR3 spans 14 residues. Germline assignment: CDR1 LNHDA and CDR2 SQIVND (reference sequence).

V is TRBV19 and J is TRBJ2-7, with D hard to call. V lost 4 bases and J lost 1, with 8 bases in between. Germline V gives CDR1 LNHDA, CDR2 SQIVND (reference sequence). This CDR3 has 13 residues. CDR3 sequence (DNA): TGTGCCAGTAGTACGGTGCTTTCCTACGAGCAGTACTTC. Its protein product is CASSTVLSYEQYF. The full variable domain, its missing parts supplied by reference TRBV19 and TRBJ2-7, is DGGITQSPKYLFRKEGQNVTLSCEQNLNHDAMYWYRQDPGQGLRLIYYSQIVNDFQKGDIAEGYSVSREKKESFPLTVTSAQKNPTAFYLCASSTVLSYEQYFGPGTRLTVT.